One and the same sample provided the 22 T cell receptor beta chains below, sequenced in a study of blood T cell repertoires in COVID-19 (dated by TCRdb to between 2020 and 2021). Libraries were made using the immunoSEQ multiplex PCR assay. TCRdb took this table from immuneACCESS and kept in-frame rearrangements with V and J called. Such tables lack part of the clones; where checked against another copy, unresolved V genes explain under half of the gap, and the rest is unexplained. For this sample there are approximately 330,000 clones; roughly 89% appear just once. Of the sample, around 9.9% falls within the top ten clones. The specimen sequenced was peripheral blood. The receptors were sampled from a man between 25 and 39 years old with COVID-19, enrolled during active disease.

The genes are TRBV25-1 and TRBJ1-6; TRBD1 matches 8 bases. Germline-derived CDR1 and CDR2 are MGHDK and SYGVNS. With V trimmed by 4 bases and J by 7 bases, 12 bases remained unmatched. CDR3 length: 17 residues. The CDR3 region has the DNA TGTGCCAGCAGTGGCCTAAAATCGGGACAGGAGAATTCACCCCTCCACTTT. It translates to CASSGLKSGQENSPLHF.

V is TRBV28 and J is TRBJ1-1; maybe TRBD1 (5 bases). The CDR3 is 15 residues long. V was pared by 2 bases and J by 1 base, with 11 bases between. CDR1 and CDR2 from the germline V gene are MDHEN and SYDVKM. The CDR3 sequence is CASSLGGGANTEAFF. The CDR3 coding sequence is TGTGCCAGCAGTTTAGGGGGAGGGGCGAACACTGAAGCTTTCTTT.

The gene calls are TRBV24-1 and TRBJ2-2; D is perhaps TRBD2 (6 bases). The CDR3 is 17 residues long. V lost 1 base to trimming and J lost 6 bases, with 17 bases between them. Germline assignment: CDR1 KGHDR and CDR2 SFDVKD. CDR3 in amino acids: CATSDFSTRPIPGELFF. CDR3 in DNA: TGTGCCACCAGTGATTTTTCGACTAGACCTATACCCGGGGAGCTGTTTTTT.

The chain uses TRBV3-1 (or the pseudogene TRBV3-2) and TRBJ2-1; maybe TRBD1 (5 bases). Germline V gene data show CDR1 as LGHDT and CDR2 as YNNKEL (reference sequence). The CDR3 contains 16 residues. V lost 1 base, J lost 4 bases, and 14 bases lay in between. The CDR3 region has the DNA TGTGCCAGCAGCCAAGCTACGTGGGGCGCTTACAATGAGCAGTTCTTC. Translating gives CASSQATWGAYNEQFF.

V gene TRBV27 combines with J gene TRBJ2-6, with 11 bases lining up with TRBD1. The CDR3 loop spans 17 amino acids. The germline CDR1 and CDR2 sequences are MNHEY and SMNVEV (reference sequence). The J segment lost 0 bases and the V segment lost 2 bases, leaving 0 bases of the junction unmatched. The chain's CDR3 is CASSLGTGGSGANVLTF. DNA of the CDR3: TGTGCCAGCAGTTTAGGGACAGGGGGCTCTGGGGCCAACGTCCTGACTTTC.

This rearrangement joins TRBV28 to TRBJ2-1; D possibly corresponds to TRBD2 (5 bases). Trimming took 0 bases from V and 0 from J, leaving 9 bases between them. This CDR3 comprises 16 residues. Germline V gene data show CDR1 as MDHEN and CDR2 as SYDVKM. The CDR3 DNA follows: TGTGCCAGCAGTTTATGGGTTGGGAGCTCCTACAATGAGCAGTTCTTC. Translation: CASSLWVGSSYNEQFF.

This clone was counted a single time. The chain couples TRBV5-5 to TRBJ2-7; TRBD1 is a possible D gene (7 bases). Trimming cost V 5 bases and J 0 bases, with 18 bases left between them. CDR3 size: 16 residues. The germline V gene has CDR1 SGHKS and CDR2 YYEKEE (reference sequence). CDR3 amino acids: CASSLGGTESSYEQYF. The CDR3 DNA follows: TGTGCCAGCAGTCTGGGCGGGACAGAGAGCTCCTACGAGCAGTACTTC.

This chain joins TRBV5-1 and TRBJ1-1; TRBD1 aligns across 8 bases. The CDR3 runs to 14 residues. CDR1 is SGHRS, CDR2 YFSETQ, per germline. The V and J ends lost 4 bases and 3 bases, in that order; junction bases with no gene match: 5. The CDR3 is CASSRSGGDTEAFF. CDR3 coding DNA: TGCGCCAGCAGCCGGTCAGGGGGCGACACTGAAGCTTTCTTT.

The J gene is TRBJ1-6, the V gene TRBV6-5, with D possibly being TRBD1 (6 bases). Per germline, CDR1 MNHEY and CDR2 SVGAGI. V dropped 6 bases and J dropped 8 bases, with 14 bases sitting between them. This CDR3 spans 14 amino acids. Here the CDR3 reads CASRRTERYSPLHF. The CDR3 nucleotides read TGTGCCAGCAGGAGGACAGAGCGATATTCACCCCTCCACTTT.

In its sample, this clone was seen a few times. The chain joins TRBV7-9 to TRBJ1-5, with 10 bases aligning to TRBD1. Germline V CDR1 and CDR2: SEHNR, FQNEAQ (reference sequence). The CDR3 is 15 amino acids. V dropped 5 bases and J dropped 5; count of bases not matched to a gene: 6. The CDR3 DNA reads TGTGCCAGCAGCCCCGGGACAGGGGCCGATCAGCCCCAGCATTTT. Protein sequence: CASSPGTGADQPQHF. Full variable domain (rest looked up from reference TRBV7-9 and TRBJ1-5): DTGVSQNPRHKITKRGQNVTFRCDPISEHNRLYWYRQTLGQGPEFLTYFQNEAQLEKSRLLSDRFSAERPKGSFSTLEIQRTEQGDSAMYLCASSPGTGADQPQHFGDGTRLSIL.

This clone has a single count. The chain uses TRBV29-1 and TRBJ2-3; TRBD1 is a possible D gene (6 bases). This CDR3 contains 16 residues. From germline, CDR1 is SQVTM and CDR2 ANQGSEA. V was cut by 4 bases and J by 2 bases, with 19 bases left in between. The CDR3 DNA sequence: TGCAGCGTTGCCCTACTCACCTGGGGGCTCACAGATACGCAGTATTTT. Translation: CSVALLTWGLTDTQYF.

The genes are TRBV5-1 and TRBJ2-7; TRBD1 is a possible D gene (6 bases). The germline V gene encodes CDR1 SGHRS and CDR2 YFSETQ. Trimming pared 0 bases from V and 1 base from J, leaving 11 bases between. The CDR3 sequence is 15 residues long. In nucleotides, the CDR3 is TGCGCCAGCAGCTTGGGGCTAGACAGGTCCTACGAGCAGTACTTC. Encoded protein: CASSLGLDRSYEQYF. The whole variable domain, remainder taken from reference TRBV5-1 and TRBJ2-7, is KAGVTQTPRYLIKTRGQQVTLSCSPISGHRSVSWYQQTPGQGLQFLFEYFSETQRNKGNFPGRFSGRQFSNSRSEMNVSTLELGDSALYLCASSLGLDRSYEQYFGPGTRLTVT.

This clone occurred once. In nucleotides, the CDR3 is TGTGCCACTAGAGAGGTCTACAACTATGGCTACACCTTC. Encoded protein: CATREVYNYGYTF. V usage is TRBV27 and J usage is TRBJ1-2; D gene ambiguous. The germline gives CDR1 MNHEY, CDR2 SMNVEV (reference sequence). V was clipped by 10 bases and J by 2 bases, with 14 bases between them. The CDR3 spans 13 residues.

CDR3 region: CASSLEGRGTDTQYF. For the CDR3, the DNA is TGTGCCAGCAGCTTAGAGGGCAGGGGGACAGATACGCAGTATTTT. This chain links TRBV7-9 with TRBJ2-3; 7 bases fit TRBD1. From germline, CDR1 is SEHNR and CDR2 FQNEAQ (reference sequence). The length of the CDR3 is 15 residues. J was trimmed by 3 bases and V by 1 base; bases with no gene match: 4.

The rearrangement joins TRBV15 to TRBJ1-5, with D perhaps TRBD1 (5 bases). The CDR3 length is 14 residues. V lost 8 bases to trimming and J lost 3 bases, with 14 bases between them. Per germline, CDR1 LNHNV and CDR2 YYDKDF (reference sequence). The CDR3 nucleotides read TGTGCCACCGCTCTATCAGGGATCAATCAGCCCCAGCATTTT. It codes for CATALSGINQPQHF.

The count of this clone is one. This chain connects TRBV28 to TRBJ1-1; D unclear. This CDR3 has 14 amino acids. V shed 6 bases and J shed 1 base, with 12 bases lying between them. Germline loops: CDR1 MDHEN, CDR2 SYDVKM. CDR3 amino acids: CASRPPGENTEAFF. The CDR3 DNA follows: TGTGCCAGCAGACCCCCGGGAGAGAACACTGAAGCTTTCTTT.

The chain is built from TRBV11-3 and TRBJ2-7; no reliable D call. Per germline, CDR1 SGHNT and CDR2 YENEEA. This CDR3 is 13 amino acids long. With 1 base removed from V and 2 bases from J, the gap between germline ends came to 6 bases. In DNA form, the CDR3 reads TGTGCCAGCAGCTTAGTCCCGGCCTACGAGCAGTACTTC. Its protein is CASSLVPAYEQYF. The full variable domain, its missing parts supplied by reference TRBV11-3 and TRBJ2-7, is EAGVVQSPRYKIIEKKQPVAFWCNPISGHNTLYWYLQNLGQGPELLIRYENEEAVDDSQLPKDRFSAERLKGVDSTLKIQPAELGDSAVYLCASSLVPAYEQYFGPGTRLTVT.

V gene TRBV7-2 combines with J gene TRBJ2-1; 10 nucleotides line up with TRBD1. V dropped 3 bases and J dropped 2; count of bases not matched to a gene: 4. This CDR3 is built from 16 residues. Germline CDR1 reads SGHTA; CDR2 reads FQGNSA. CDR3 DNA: TGTGCCAGCAGCTTCCCCGGGACAGGGGCCTACAATGAGCAGTTCTTC. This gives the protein CASSFPGTGAYNEQFF.

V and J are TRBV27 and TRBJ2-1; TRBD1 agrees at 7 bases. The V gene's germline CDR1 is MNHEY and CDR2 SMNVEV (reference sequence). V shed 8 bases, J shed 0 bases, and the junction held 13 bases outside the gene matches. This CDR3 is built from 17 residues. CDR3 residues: CASDRDRRLASYNEQFF. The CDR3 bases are TGTGCCAGCGACCGGGACAGAAGATTAGCCTCCTACAATGAGCAGTTCTTC.

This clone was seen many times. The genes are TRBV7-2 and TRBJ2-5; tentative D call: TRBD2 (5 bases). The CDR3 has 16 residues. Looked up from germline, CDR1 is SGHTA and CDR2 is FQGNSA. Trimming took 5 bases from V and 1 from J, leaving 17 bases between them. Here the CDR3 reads CASSGFTADFQETQYF. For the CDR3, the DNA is TGTGCCAGCAGCGGATTTACAGCGGACTTCCAAGAGACCCAGTACTTC.

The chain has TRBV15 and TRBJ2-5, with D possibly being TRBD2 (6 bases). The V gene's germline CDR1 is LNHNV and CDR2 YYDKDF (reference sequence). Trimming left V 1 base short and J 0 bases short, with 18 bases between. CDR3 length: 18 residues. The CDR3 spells CATSRVNRRGSYQETQYF. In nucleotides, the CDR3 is TGTGCCACCAGCAGAGTTAACAGGCGGGGATCGTACCAAGAGACCCAGTACTTC.

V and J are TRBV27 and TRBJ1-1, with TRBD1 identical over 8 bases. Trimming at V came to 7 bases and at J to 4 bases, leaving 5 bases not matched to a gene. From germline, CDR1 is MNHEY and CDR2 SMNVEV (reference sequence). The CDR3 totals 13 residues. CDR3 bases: TGTGCCAGCACCCCTGACAGGGGCACTGAAGCTTTCTTT. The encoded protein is CASTPDRGTEAFF.